Listed below are T cell receptor beta chains from one sample, sequenced in a study of blood T cell repertoires in COVID-19. Sequencing used immunoSEQ multiplex PCR; TCRdb keeps in-frame clones, though not all of them. Here the sample spans approximately 230,000 clones, about 85% being singletons. Sequencing was performed on peripheral blood. These receptors originate from a young man with active or convalescent COVID-19. CDR3s include the opening cysteine and the closing phenylalanine or tryptophan. Each record gives: V gene, clone size, J gene, CDR3 protein. Clone size is shown for a subset of rows, as once, few, many or a class of expanded clone.

V: TRBV5-8
size: NA
J: TRBJ1-4
CDR3: CASSPRGGGNEKLFF

V: TRBV11-2
size: NA
J: TRBJ2-5
CDR3: CASSLVPPKQGTETQYF

V: TRBV2
size: NA
J: TRBJ2-7
CDR3: CASSEQGDRYEQYF

V: TRBV10-3
size: NA
J: TRBJ2-1
CDR3: CAISETMAGTGSLNEQFF

V: TRBV28
size: NA
J: TRBJ1-2
CDR3: CASSDRGNYGYTF

V: TRBV9
size: NA
J: TRBJ1-1
CDR3: CASSEDSGPPEAFF

V: TRBV14
size: NA
J: TRBJ2-1
CDR3: CASSLGPDRGLGWNNEQFF

V: TRBV5-1
size: NA
J: TRBJ2-1
CDR3: CASTHNSGSHFNEQFF

V: TRBV6-5
size: NA
J: TRBJ1-2
CDR3: CASRNTGDYGYTF

V: TRBV6-5
size: NA
J: TRBJ1-4
CDR3: CASSYLPSGANEKLFF

V: TRBV13
size: NA
J: TRBJ1-1
CDR3: CASSLGRGNTEAFF

V: TRBV27
size: NA
J: TRBJ1-6
CDR3: CASSGNSQGPSPLHF

V: TRBV24-1
size: NA
J: TRBJ1-2
CDR3: CATSETTGTGGHYGYTF

V: TRBV5-1
size: few
J: TRBJ1-2
CDR3: CASSLLGSRSGYTF

V: TRBV7-9
size: NA
J: TRBJ1-4
CDR3: CASSFGEGELFF

V: TRBV19
size: NA
J: TRBJ1-1
CDR3: CASSPRNTEAFF

V: TRBV9
size: NA
J: TRBJ2-1
CDR3: CASSVAGLSPRLNNEQFF

V: TRBV6-5
size: NA
J: TRBJ1-2
CDR3: CASSSREGYGYTF

V: TRBV6-5
size: NA
J: TRBJ1-6
CDR3: CASSHLTGNNSPLHF

V: TRBV7-2
size: once
J: TRBJ1-2
CDR3: CASSPGGGGYTF

V: TRBV7-3
size: NA
J: TRBJ2-5
CDR3: CASSLTTEETQYF

V: TRBV12-5
size: NA
J: TRBJ1-2
CDR3: CASGPPKTADRGNGYTF

V: TRBV7-6
size: once
J: TRBJ2-1
CDR3: CASSLGASGSNEQFF

V: TRBV30
size: NA
J: TRBJ1-2
CDR3: CVGQYYGYTF

V: TRBV5-4
size: few
J: TRBJ2-1
CDR3: CASSLTSGSYNEQFF

V: TRBV28
size: once
J: TRBJ1-5
CDR3: CASSSRTGGRPQHF

V: TRBV7-2
size: NA
J: TRBJ1-2
CDR3: CASSHTIRTGGDYGYTF

V: TRBV7-9
size: NA
J: TRBJ1-2
CDR3: CASSFVPSNYGYTF

V: TRBV15
size: NA
J: TRBJ2-2
CDR3: CATSGYGLNSILNTGELFF

V: TRBV27
size: NA
J: TRBJ2-2
CDR3: CASRETASGTGELFF

V: TRBV5-4
size: few
J: TRBJ2-3
CDR3: CASSLEQTSGGAVDTQYF

V: TRBV3-1/TRBV3-2
size: NA
J: TRBJ2-3
CDR3: CASSPKLAGRDTQYF

V: TRBV4-1
size: NA
J: TRBJ1-1
CDR3: CASKYPGDRTEAFF

V: TRBV6-2/TRBV6-3
size: NA
J: TRBJ1-2
CDR3: CASSPGTGGDYGYTF

V: TRBV7-3
size: NA
J: TRBJ1-1
CDR3: CASSPKGNRMNTEAFF

V: TRBV28
size: NA
J: TRBJ1-5
CDR3: CASSLTGDQPQHF

V: TRBV5-6
size: many
J: TRBJ2-2
CDR3: CASSRRGTNTGELFF

V: TRBV5-4
size: NA
J: TRBJ2-1
CDR3: CASSSPTSGRYNEQFF

V: TRBV18
size: NA
J: TRBJ2-2
CDR3: CASSPLVPSGTGELFF

V: TRBV6-1
size: once
J: TRBJ2-7
CDR3: CASSETGESYEQYF

V: TRBV5-4
size: NA
J: TRBJ2-5
CDR3: CASSSGLAGVAETQYF

V: TRBV9
size: NA
J: TRBJ2-2
CDR3: CASSVVAGGHTGELFF

V: TRBV7-3
size: once
J: TRBJ2-2
CDR3: CASRGTSGAGNTGELFF

V: TRBV7-6
size: NA
J: TRBJ2-7
CDR3: CASSFDISGGSEQYF

V: TRBV24-1
size: NA
J: TRBJ1-5
CDR3: CALLWGHSNQPQHF

V: TRBV7-2
size: once
J: TRBJ2-5
CDR3: CASSYPGLAGGSRETQYF

V: TRBV29-1
size: NA
J: TRBJ2-7
CDR3: CSVDAGGLYEQYF

V: TRBV13
size: NA
J: TRBJ2-3
CDR3: CASSSGLAEPTQYF

V: TRBV4-3
size: NA
J: TRBJ1-4
CDR3: CASSQGVANYEKLFF

V: TRBV29-1
size: NA
J: TRBJ2-5
CDR3: CSVATYRTASSYF

V: TRBV30
size: NA
J: TRBJ2-3
CDR3: CAWTVAGGPTDTQYF

V: TRBV14
size: once
J: TRBJ1-2
CDR3: CASSLGSTNYGYTF

V: TRBV6-1
size: NA
J: TRBJ1-4
CDR3: CASSERGHFEKLFF

V: TRBV3-1/TRBV3-2
size: once
J: TRBJ2-7
CDR3: CASSQVLGGTSGIGEQYF

V: TRBV27
size: NA
J: TRBJ1-1
CDR3: CASSSGQGSFFGTEAFF

V: TRBV28
size: NA
J: TRBJ1-3
CDR3: CASSLSRGISGNTIYF

V: TRBV27
size: NA
J: TRBJ2-7
CDR3: CASSFRDNYEQYF

V: TRBV13
size: NA
J: TRBJ2-1
CDR3: CASFSGSGNEQFF

V: TRBV2
size: NA
J: TRBJ1-6
CDR3: CASRTGTGFSPLHF

V: TRBV9
size: NA
J: TRBJ2-7
CDR3: CASSVGIGGSSYEQYF